This TCR beta chain emerged from a study of blood T cell repertoires in COVID-19. Study in general: Collection of acute and convalescent COVID-19 samples took place in the United States, Italy and Spain. T cells, B-cell-depleted T cells, or PBMCs supplied cDNA or gDNA.

Trimming removed 3 bases at V and 13 bases at J, with 18 bases between. The CDR3 sequence is 13 residues long. As originally analysed: The authors estimated nucleated cell counts from reference gene primer amplification. Here immunoSEQ multiplex PCR was the method, and the copy in TCRdb shows in-frame clones only, minus some. V and J calls and clone size are those listed in that table; D and trimming were worked out from the DNA. The table shows about 130,000 clones, with approximately 74% occurring only once. This clone was counted at least ten times. The specimen was peripheral blood. This receptor was obtained from a woman aged 70-85 years with acute or convalescent COVID-19. The V call is TRBV12-3 or TRBV12-4, the J call TRBJ1-2, with D maybe TRBD1 (5 bases). Here the CDR3 DNA reads TGTGCCAGCAGTTTTAGAGACAGCAGTGACTGCACCTTC. Protein product: CASSFRDSSDCTF.